The 3 T cell receptor beta chains in this list originate from one sample, sequenced in a study of regulatory T cells in long-lasting Graves disease. Time point in this sample: newly diagnosed GD, antithyroid drugs for less than 3 months. From RNA extracted from PBMCs, the TCR library was made. CDR3-region Arm-PCR and iRepertoire HTBI primers produced the TCR beta libraries. Each CDR3 protein gets one entry after TCRdb re-called the multiplex PCR reads with MiXCR. The sample contains roughly 220,000 distinct CDR3 sequences, about 17% of which appear only once. The material was peripheral blood mononuclear cells (PBMCs), obtained at new diagnosis, from a patient treated with antithyroid drugs. These receptors were taken from a female donor with Graves disease.

This clonotype appeared many times. J is TRBJ2-7 and V is TRBV3-1; 14 bases are a match to TRBD2. With 6 bases clipped from V and 2 bases from J, the junction kept 3 bases outside the gene matches. CDR3 length equals 15 residues. Germline CDR1 is LGHDT and CDR2 is YNNKEL (reference sequence). CDR3 region: CASSRTSGGPYEQYF. The CDR3 DNA is TGTGCCAGCAGTCGGACTAGCGGGGGGCCCTACGAGCAGTACTTC.

There are many counts of this clonotype. The J gene is TRBJ2-2, the V gene TRBV20-1; D not resolved. The V gene's germline CDR1 is DFQATT and CDR2 SNEGSKA (reference sequence). With 5 bases removed from V and 0 bases from J, the gap between germline ends came to 7 bases. The CDR3 sequence is 13 residues long. CDR3 DNA: TGCAGTGCTGTGCAGACGAACACCGGGGAGCTGTTTTTT. Encoded protein: CSAVQTNTGELFF.

The chain combines TRBV20-1 with TRBJ2-4, with TRBD2 identical over 12 bases. The CDR3 covers 16 residues. With V trimmed by 5 bases and J by 3 bases, 8 bases remained unmatched. Germline lookup yields CDR1 DFQATT and CDR2 SNEGSKA (reference sequence). Here the CDR3 DNA reads TGCAGTGCTCCCCCCTCTAGCGGGGGGGGCAAAAACATTCAGTACTTC. Translating it yields CSAPPSSGGGKNIQYF.